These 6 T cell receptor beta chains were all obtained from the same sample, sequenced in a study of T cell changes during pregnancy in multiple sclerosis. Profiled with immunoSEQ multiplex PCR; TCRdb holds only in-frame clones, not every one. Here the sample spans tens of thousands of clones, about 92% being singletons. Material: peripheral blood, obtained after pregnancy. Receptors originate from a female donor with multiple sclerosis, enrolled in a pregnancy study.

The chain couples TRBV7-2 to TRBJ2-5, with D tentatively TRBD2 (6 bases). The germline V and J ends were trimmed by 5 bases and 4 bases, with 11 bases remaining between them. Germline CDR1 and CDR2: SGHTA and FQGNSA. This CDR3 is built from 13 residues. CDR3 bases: TGTGCCAGCAGCCCGGACTATGGAGAGACCCAGTACTTC. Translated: CASSPDYGETQYF.

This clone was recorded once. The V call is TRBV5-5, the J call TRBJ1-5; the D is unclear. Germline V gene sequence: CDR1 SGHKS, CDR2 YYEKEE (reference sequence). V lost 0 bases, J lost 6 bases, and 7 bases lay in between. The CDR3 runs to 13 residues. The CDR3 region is CASSLGASQPQHF. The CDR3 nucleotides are TGTGCCAGCAGCTTGGGAGCTAGTCAGCCCCAGCATTTT.

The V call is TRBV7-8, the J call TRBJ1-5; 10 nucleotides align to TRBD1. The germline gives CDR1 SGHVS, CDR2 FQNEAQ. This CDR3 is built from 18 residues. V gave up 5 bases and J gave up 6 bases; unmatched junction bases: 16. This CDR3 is CASSPPLRTGGVGQPQHF. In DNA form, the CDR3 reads TGTGCCAGCAGCCCACCACTCCGGACAGGGGGGGTCGGTCAGCCCCAGCATTTT.

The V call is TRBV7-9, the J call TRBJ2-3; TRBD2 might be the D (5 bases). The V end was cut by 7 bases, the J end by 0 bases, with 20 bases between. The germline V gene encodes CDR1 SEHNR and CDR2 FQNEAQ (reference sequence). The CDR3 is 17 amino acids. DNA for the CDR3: TGTGCCAGCACCGCCGGGTTCCAGCGGCGGAGCACAGATACGCAGTATTTT. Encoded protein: CASTAGFQRRSTDTQYF.

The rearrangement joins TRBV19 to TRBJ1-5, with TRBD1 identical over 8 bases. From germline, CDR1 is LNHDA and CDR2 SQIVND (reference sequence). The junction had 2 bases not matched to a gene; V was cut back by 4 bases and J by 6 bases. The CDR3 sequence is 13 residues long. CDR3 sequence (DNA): TGTGCCAGTAGTACTCAGGGGGCTCAGCCCCAGCATTTT. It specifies CASSTQGAQPQHF.

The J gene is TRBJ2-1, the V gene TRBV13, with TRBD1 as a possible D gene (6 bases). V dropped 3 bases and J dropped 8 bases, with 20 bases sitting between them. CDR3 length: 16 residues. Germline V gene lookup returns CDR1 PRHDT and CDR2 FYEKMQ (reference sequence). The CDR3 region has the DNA TGTGCCAGCAGCTTGTTCATCATGGGGGCTGGGGATGAGCAGTTCTTC. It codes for CASSLFIMGAGDEQFF.